This T cell receptor (beta chain) comes out of a study of CD8 T cells in ankylosing spondylitis. TCRdb used MiXCR to reprocess the 5' RACE reads, holding one entry per CDR3 protein. Of 290,000 or so distinct CDR3 sequences listed, roughly 20% are singletons. The CDR3 is 12 amino acids. V was clipped by 1 base and J by 4 bases, with 2 bases between them. Germline V gene sequence: CDR1 KGHDR, CDR2 SFDVKD. This clonotype was counted a few times. Sequencing was carried out using blood, either unsorted or a sorted T cell fraction (not recorded which). The sequence was obtained from a female donor with ankylosing spondylitis or in good health (not recorded which). This chain joins TRBV24-1 and TRBJ2-3; D is unclear. In nucleotides, the CDR3 is TGTGCCACCAGTGATTTCCCAGATACGCAGTATTTT. It encodes CATSDFPDTQYF.